This T cell receptor (beta chain) was obtained from a study of cytomegalovirus exposure and HLA in healthy donors. This CDR3 has 13 amino acids. Germline V gives CDR1 SGHDT, CDR2 YYEEEE. Trimming at V came to 6 bases and at J to 7 bases, leaving 7 bases not matched to a gene. 13 Jbeta primers and 60 Vbeta primers were used for the PCR. The repertoire was sequenced with immunoSEQ multiplex PCR; TCRdb's copy has only in-frame clones and lacks some. The sample lists over 200,000 clones, 82% occurring once. Overall study results and limits: In a later analysis, common viral pathogens appeared linked to several of the most significant clusters. A list of 150 or so TCR beta chains associated with cytomegalovirus was given.

As regards this clone: Its cognate antigen is unknown.

The sequenced material came from PBMCs. This clonotype was sampled from a man aged 35-49 years in good health and CMV-seropositive. V is TRBV5-6 and J is TRBJ2-1; 7 bases fit TRBD2. The CDR3 is CASNPGGGNEQFF. The CDR3 coding sequence is TGTGCCAGCAACCCCGGGGGAGGGAATGAGCAGTTCTTC. Based on the CDR3 plus reference TRBV5-6 and TRBJ2-1, the full variable domain is DAGVTQSPTHLIKTRGQQVTLRCSPKSGHDTVSWYQQALGQGPQFIFQYYEEEERQRGNFPDRFSGHQFPNYSSELNVNALLLGDSALYLCASNPGGGNEQFFGPGTRLTVL.